Below, 19 T cell receptor beta chains from the same sample are listed, as sequenced in a study of T cells and Merkel cell carcinoma outcomes. Here immunoSEQ multiplex PCR was the method, and the copy in TCRdb shows in-frame clones only, minus some. The repertoire holds hundreds of clones, with 90% as singletons. The sequenced sample was tumor tissue from Merkel cell carcinoma. These receptors all come from a human donor with Merkel cell carcinoma.

This chain links TRBV6-5 with TRBJ1-1, with no clear D. The CDR3 loop spans 13 amino acids. Trimming cost V 7 bases and J 2 bases, with 11 bases left between them. Germline-derived CDR1 and CDR2 are MNHEY and SVGAGI. CDR3 sequence (DNA): TGTGCCAGCACCAAGGACGTAAACACTGAAGCTTTCTTT. This codes for CASTKDVNTEAFF.

This clone came up a few times. The chain links TRBV4-2 to TRBJ2-3, with D perhaps matching TRBD1 or TRBD2 (6 bases each). V lost 4 bases and J lost 2, with 19 bases in between. Germline V lookup: CDR1 LGHNA, CDR2 YNFKEQ. CDR3 length: 17 residues. The CDR3 nucleotides are TGTGCCAGCAGCCGCTCCGGGGGCGGAGGCCCCACAGATACGCAGTATTTT. This codes for CASSRSGGGGPTDTQYF.

The chain couples TRBV7-8 to TRBJ2-1; 13 bases line up with TRBD2. The CDR3 has 16 amino acids. V dropped 5 bases and J dropped 8; count of bases not matched to a gene: 9. The V gene's germline CDR1 is SGHVS and CDR2 FQNEAQ. CDR3 residues: CASSLRTSGSGDEQFF. DNA of the CDR3: TGTGCCAGCAGCCTAAGGACTAGCGGGAGTGGCGATGAGCAGTTCTTC.

The sample holds one count of this clone. The rearrangement joins TRBV4-3 to TRBJ2-1, with 9 bases matching TRBD2. Per germline, CDR1 LGHNA and CDR2 YSLEER. CDR3 length equals 13 residues. V lost 4 bases and J lost 10; bases outside the gene matches: 5. The CDR3 sequence is CASSRGRAGEQFF. DNA for the CDR3: TGCGCCAGCAGCCGCGGGAGGGCCGGAGAGCAGTTCTTC.

The V and J genes are TRBV5-6 and TRBJ1-1; D is unclear. Germline loops: CDR1 SGHDT, CDR2 YYEEEE. CDR3 length equals 11 residues. V was cut by 4 bases and J by 2 bases, with 3 bases left in between. CDR3 DNA: TGTGCCAGCAGCCTTAACACTGAAGCTTTCTTT. Amino acids: CASSLNTEAFF.

The chain uses TRBV2 and TRBJ2-3, with D perhaps matching TRBD1 (5 bases). This CDR3 spans 17 amino acids. V gave up 3 bases and J gave up 4 bases, with 20 bases separating them. The germline V gene encodes CDR1 SNHLY and CDR2 FYNNEI. The CDR3 nucleotides are TGTGCCAGCAGTGACTCTACAGGATTCGAAGGAGCAGATACGCAGTATTTT. It encodes CASSDSTGFEGADTQYF.

The chain uses TRBV5-1 and TRBJ2-3, with D perhaps matching TRBD1 or TRBD2 (5 bases each). The V end was cut by 0 bases, the J end by 3 bases, with 14 bases between. This CDR3 region has 16 residues. CDR1 is SGHRS and CDR2 is YFSETQ in the germline V gene. The CDR3 nucleotides read TGCGCCAGCAGCTTGGGGGACCGTTACCAAACAGATACGCAGTATTTT. Translating gives CASSLGDRYQTDTQYF.

The chain uses TRBV30 and TRBJ2-7; D may be TRBD1 or TRBD2 (6 bases each). CDR1 is GTSNPN and CDR2 is SVGIG in the germline V gene (reference sequence). The CDR3 has 13 amino acids. V was shortened by 0 bases and J by 5 bases, with 11 bases between the two germline ends. CDR3 in amino acids: CAWSVGGRNEQYF. As DNA, the CDR3 is TGTGCCTGGAGTGTGGGGGGCCGTAACGAGCAGTACTTC.

V and J are TRBV7-6 and TRBJ2-6; D remains unclear. The germline V and J ends were trimmed by 5 bases and 0 bases, with 5 bases remaining between them. The CDR3 is made up of 14 amino acids. Germline V lookup: CDR1 SGHVS, CDR2 FNYEAQ. CDR3 sequence reads: CASSARSGANVLTF. The CDR3 DNA follows: TGTGCCAGCAGCGCCCGCTCTGGGGCCAACGTCCTGACTTTC.

This chain connects TRBV7-9 to TRBJ1-1; 8 nucleotides line up with TRBD1. V was clipped by 5 bases and J by 4 bases; unmatched bases: 6. Germline CDR1 is SEHNR and CDR2 is FQNEAQ (reference sequence). The CDR3 covers 14 residues. Here the CDR3 DNA reads TGTGCCAGCAGCACTTCAGGGGGCGGCACTGAAGCTTTCTTT. Protein sequence: CASSTSGGGTEAFF.

In the case of this clone: One end of the junction does not line up with germline, which may come from a read error. The chain carries TRBV6-1 and TRBJ1-1; TRBD1 aligns across 10 bases. The CDR3 has 15 residues. Germline V gene data show CDR1 as MNHNS and CDR2 as SASEGT. CDR3 sequence reads: CANSDRGLFDTEAFF. CDR3 sequence (DNA): TGTGCCAACAGTGACAGGGGGCTTTTCGACACTGAAGCTTTCTTT.

The chain combines TRBV7-9 with TRBJ2-5; TRBD1 might be the D (6 bases). Germline-derived CDR1 and CDR2 are SEHNR and FQNEAQ (reference sequence). CDR3 length: 13 residues. V dropped 3 bases and J dropped 3 bases, with 8 bases sitting between them. CDR3 sequence: CASSFAGEETQYF. The CDR3 nucleotides read TGTGCCAGCAGCTTCGCAGGGGAAGAGACCCAGTACTTC.

The chain combines TRBV14 with TRBJ2-7; 11 nucleotides align to TRBD2. This CDR3 comprises 15 residues. Germline V gene sequence: CDR1 SGHDN, CDR2 FVKESK. J was trimmed by 7 bases and V by 2 bases; bases with no gene match: 7. The CDR3 DNA follows: TGTGCCAGCAGCCAACTTCTTAGCGGGAGGGGTGAGCAGTACTTC. Translating gives CASSQLLSGRGEQYF. Using reference TRBV14 and TRBJ2-7 for the parts outside the CDR3, the full variable domain is EAGVTQFPSHSVIEKGQTVTLRCDPISGHDNLYWYRRVMGKEIKFLLHFVKESKQDESGMPNNRFLAERTGGTYSTLKVQPAELEDSGVYFCASSQLLSGRGEQYFGPGTRLTVT.

The V and J genes are TRBV5-4 and TRBJ2-5; 14 nucleotides agree with TRBD2. The trim removed 4 bases at V and 5 bases at J, leaving 7 bases unmatched. CDR1 SGHNT and CDR2 YYREEE come from the germline V gene (reference sequence). The CDR3 consists of 16 residues. The CDR3 protein is CASSPGLAGGEETQYF. The CDR3 coding sequence is TGTGCCAGCAGCCCTGGACTAGCGGGAGGTGAGGAGACCCAGTACTTC.

The chain joins TRBV4-2 to TRBJ2-1; D not resolved. The CDR3 sequence is 17 residues long. Germline CDR1 LGHNA, CDR2 YNFKEQ. V was shortened by 5 bases and J by 5 bases, with 22 bases between the two germline ends. This chain's CDR3 is CASSTDPGSSPNNEQFF. DNA for the CDR3: TGTGCCAGCAGCACGGATCCCGGGTCCTCACCCAACAATGAGCAGTTCTTC.

This chain joins TRBV6-1 and TRBJ1-2; possibly TRBD1 for D (5 bases). V gave up 2 bases and J gave up 8 bases, with 15 bases separating them. Per the germline V gene, CDR1 is MNHNS and CDR2 is SASEGT. This CDR3 has 14 amino acids. The CDR3: CASSEWGRGGGYTF. DNA of the CDR3: TGTGCCAGCAGTGAATGGGGGAGAGGTGGCGGCTACACCTTC.

As to this clone: Other DNA sequences of this sample code for an identical CDR3. The chain combines TRBV7-2 with TRBJ2-7; D not resolved. Germline-derived CDR1 and CDR2 are SGHTA and FQGNSA. V was cut by 5 bases and J by 7 bases, with 18 bases left in between. The CDR3 runs to 14 residues. The CDR3 coding sequence is TGTGCCAGCAGCCCGACTGCAGGAAACTATGAGCAGTACTTC. Amino acid sequence: CASSPTAGNYEQYF.

The gene calls are TRBV20-1 and TRBJ2-7; no definite D call. The germline V and J ends were trimmed by 3 bases and 6 bases, with 9 bases remaining between them. CDR3 length: 11 amino acids. Germline values: CDR1 DFQATT, CDR2 SNEGSKA (reference sequence). This chain's CDR3 is CSASLAAEQYF. The CDR3 DNA follows: TGCAGTGCTAGTTTGGCGGCCGAGCAGTACTTC.

The genes are TRBV7-9 and TRBJ2-7; TRBD2 matches 11 bases. The CDR3 covers 17 residues. After removal of 4 bases from V and 2 bases from J, the junction contained 10 bases not matched to a gene. Per the germline V gene, CDR1 is SEHNR and CDR2 is FQNEAQ (reference sequence). CDR3 residues: CASSSGRLAGSTYEQYF. Written as DNA, the CDR3 is TGTGCCAGCAGCTCCGGTAGACTAGCGGGATCGACCTACGAGCAGTACTTC.